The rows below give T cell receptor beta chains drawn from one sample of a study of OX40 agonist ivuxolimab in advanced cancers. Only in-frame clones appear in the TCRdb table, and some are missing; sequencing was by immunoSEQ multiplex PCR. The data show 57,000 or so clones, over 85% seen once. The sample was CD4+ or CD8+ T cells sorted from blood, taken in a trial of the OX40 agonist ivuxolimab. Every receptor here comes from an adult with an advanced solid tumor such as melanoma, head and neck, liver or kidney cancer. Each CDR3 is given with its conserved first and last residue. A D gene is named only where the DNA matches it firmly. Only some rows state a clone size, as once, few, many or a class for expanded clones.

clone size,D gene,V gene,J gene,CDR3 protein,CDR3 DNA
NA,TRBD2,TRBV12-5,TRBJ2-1,CASAWFSGLGNEQFF,TGTGCTAGTGCCTGGTTTTCAGGACTAGGGAATGAGCAGTTCTTC
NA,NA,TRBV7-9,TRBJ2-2,CASSWFGDSGELFF,TGTGCCAGCAGCTGGTTCGGCGACTCCGGGGAGCTGTTTTTT
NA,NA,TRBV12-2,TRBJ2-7,CASRFVAGGFDEQYF,TGTGCAAGTCGCTTTGTCGCGGGAGGGTTTGACGAGCAGTACTTC
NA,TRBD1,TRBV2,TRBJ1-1,CASRPTGGDTEAFF,TGTGCCAGCAGACCGACAGGGGGCGACACTGAAGCTTTCTTT
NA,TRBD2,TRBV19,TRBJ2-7,CASSPSTSGVYEQYF,TGTGCCAGTAGTCCTTCGACTAGCGGGGTCTACGAGCAGTACTTC
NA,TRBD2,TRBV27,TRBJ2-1,CASSLGLAGTDNEQFF,TGTGCCAGCAGTCTCGGACTAGCGGGTACTGACAATGAGCAGTTCTTC
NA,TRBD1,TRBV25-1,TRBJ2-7,CASSAPGQGSHEQYF,TGTGCCAGCAGTGCCCCCGGACAGGGGAGCCACGAGCAGTACTTC
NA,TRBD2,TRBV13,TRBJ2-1,CASDLKGLAGNEQFF,TGTGCCAGCGACCTGAAGGGACTAGCGGGTAATGAGCAGTTCTTC
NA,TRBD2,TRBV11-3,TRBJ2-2,CASSILAGGGAGELFF,TGTGCCAGCAGCATACTAGCGGGAGGAGGGGCCGGGGAGCTGTTTTTT
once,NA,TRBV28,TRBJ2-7,CASSKWGGSDEQYF,TGTGCCAGCAGTAAGTGGGGAGGTTCCGACGAGCAGTACTTC
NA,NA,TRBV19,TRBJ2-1,CASSIWGVYNEQFF,TGTGCCAGTAGTATATGGGGGGTCTACAATGAGCAGTTCTTC
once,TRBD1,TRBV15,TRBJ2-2,CATTPSRTGKDAGELFF,TGTGCCACCACTCCCTCTAGGACAGGGAAAGATGCCGGGGAGCTGTTTTTT
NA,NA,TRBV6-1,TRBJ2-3,CASSEDGPQYSTDTQYF,TGTGCCAGCAGTGAAGACGGACCCCAGTATAGCACAGATACGCAGTATTTT
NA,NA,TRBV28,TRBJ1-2,CASSPILGDYGYTF,TGTGCCAGCAGCCCGATTTTGGGCGACTATGGCTACACCTTC
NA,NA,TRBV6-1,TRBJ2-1,CASTEADPYNEQFF,TGTGCCAGCACCGAAGCCGACCCCTACAATGAGCAGTTCTTC
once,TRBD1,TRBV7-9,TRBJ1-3,CASIGQGPSGNTIYF,TGTGCCAGCATCGGACAGGGACCCTCTGGAAACACCATATATTTT
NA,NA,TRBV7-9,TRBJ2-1,CAIGLSFRNEQFF,TGTGCCATCGGACTTTCCTTCCGAAATGAGCAGTTCTTC
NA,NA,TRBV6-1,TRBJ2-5,CASSVLGSVPQETQYF,TGTGCCAGCAGTGTGCTAGGGTCAGTACCCCAAGAGACCCAGTACTTC
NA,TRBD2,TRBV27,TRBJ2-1,CASSSLGVAGYNEQFF,TGTGCCAGCAGTTCTCTGGGAGTAGCGGGCTACAATGAGCAGTTCTTC
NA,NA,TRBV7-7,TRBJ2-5,CASSLGDRETQYF,TGTGCCAGCAGCTTAGGAGACAGAGAGACCCAGTACTTC
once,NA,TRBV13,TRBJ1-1,CASSPTPHSSTEAFF,TGTGCCAGCAGCCCAACCCCGCACAGCTCCACTGAAGCTTTCTTT
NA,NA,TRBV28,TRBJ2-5,CASSSGTQTYQETQYF,TGTGCCAGCAGCTCCGGGACGCAGACGTACCAAGAGACCCAGTACTTC
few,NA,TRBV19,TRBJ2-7,CASSPRDGSYEQYF,TGTGCCAGTAGTCCGCGGGACGGTTCCTACGAGCAGTACTTC
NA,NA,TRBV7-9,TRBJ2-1,CASNPVLGKGKHEQFF,TGTGCCAGCAACCCTGTCCTAGGGAAGGGTAAGCATGAGCAGTTCTTC
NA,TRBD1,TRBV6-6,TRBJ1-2,CASHRGRGHYGYTF,TGTGCCAGCCACAGGGGGCGCGGCCATTATGGCTACACCTTC
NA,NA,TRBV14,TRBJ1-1,CASSQPRGTEAFF,TGTGCCAGCAGCCAGCCGAGGGGGACTGAAGCTTTCTTT
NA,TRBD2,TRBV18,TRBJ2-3,CASSHSGSIRTDTQYF,TGTGCCAGCTCTCACAGCGGGAGCATCCGCACAGATACGCAGTATTTT
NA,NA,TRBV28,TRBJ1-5,CASSLTRISNQPQHF,TGTGCCAGCAGTCTAACGCGGATATCCAATCAGCCCCAGCATTTT
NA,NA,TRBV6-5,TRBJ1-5,CASSYDIAQPQHF,TGTGCCAGCAGTTATGACATTGCCCAGCCCCAGCATTTT
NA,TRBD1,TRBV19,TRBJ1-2,CASSSTGTSYYGYTF,TGTGCCAGTAGTTCGACAGGGACCTCCTACTATGGCTACACCTTC
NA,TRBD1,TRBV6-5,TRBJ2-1,CASSWDSYNEQFF,TGTGCCAGCAGTTGGGACAGTTACAATGAGCAGTTCTTC
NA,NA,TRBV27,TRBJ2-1,CASSLSRYNEQFF,TGTGCCAGCAGTTTATCCCGATACAATGAGCAGTTCTTC
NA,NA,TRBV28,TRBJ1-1,CASSTVEPEAFF,TGTGCCAGCAGTACTGTGGAGCCTGAAGCTTTCTTT
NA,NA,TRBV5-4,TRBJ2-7,CASSSWGRELPYEQYF,TGTGCCAGCAGCTCTTGGGGGCGGGAACTACCCTACGAGCAGTACTTC
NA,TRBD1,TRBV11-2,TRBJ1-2,CASSFAGTGGYGYTF,TGTGCCAGCAGCTTCGCCGGGACAGGGGGCTATGGCTACACCTTC
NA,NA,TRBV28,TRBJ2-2,CASSRKTGELFF,TGTGCCAGCAGTAGGAAGACCGGGGAGCTGTTTTTT
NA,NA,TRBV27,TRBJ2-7,CASSTTTGASSYEQYF,TGTGCCAGCAGTACAACGACAGGTGCGAGCTCCTACGAGCAGTACTTC
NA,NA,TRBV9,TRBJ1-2,CASSPPGGGWYGYTF,TGTGCCAGCAGCCCCCCGGGGGGGGGCTGGTATGGCTACACCTTC
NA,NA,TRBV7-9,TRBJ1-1,CASSEGEGNTEAFF,TGTGCCAGCAGTGAGGGCGAAGGGAACACTGAAGCTTTCTTT
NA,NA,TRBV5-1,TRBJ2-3,CASSPEVGSQDTQYF,TGCGCCAGCAGCCCCGAGGTAGGGTCTCAAGATACGCAGTATTTT
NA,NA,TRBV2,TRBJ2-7,CASILLLTEQYF,TGTGCCAGCATCCTCCTTTTGACAGAGCAGTACTTC
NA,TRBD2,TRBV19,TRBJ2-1,CASSDLAGGTLNEQFF,TGTGCCAGTAGTGATTTAGCGGGAGGGACGTTAAATGAGCAGTTCTTC
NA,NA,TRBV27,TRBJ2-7,CASSLLGQGEQYF,TGTGCCAGCTCCCTTCTAGGTCAGGGCGAGCAGTACTTC
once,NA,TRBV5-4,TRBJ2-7,CASSFWGDEQYF,TGTGCCAGCAGCTTTTGGGGGGACGAGCAGTACTTC
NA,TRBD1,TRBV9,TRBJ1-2,CASSETGGYGYGYTF,TGTGCCAGCAGCGAGACAGGGGGCTACGGCTATGGCTACACCTTC
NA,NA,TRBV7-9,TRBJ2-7,CASSPSGTVYEQYF,TGTGCCAGCAGCCCCTCGGGAACCGTTTACGAGCAGTACTTC